These 6 T cell receptor beta chains were all obtained from the same sample, sequenced in a study of blood T cells in healthy people across ages. It was with a sample-barcoded 5' primer and a J-beta primer mix that a second PCR of about 6 to 12 cycles was run. TCRdb fed the 5' RACE reads into MiXCR, producing one record per CDR3 protein. The sample gives about 640,000 distinct CDR3 sequences, approximately 30% of which show up once; 15% to 18% is in the top ten. Sample: blood. These receptors came from a woman of 80 years or more in good health.

In the case of this clonotype: A junction boundary mismatches the germline segment, possibly from a read error. This sequence joins TRBV20-1 and TRBJ2-5, with 10 bases aligning to TRBD2. CDR3 size: 15 residues. The V gene's germline CDR1 is DFQATT and CDR2 SNEGSKA (reference sequence). CDR3 in amino acids: CSASLASGSSREQYF. The CDR3 DNA reads as TGTAGTGCTAGTCTCGCTAGCGGGAGCTCGAGGGAGCAGTACTTC.

The sample holds one count of this clonotype. The genes are TRBV30 and TRBJ2-1; 9 bases are shared with TRBD2. Germline V gene lookup returns CDR1 GTSNPN and CDR2 SVGIG (reference sequence). The CDR3 is made up of 18 amino acids. The V gene end was trimmed by 5 bases and the J gene end by 3 bases; junction bases not matched to a gene: 17. Written as DNA, the CDR3 is TGTGCCTGGGGCCGCAGCGGGAGCGGGGGGCCCCTCTACAATGAGCAGTTCTTC. Residues: CAWGRSGSGGPLYNEQFF.

This clonotype was observed at least ten times. The rearrangement links TRBV4-1 to TRBJ2-7, with 11 bases identical to TRBD1. The CDR3 runs to 18 residues. Germline V lookup: CDR1 MGHRA, CDR2 YSYEKL. The V gene end was trimmed by 3 bases and the J gene end by 1 base; junction bases not matched to a gene: 11. CDR3 region: CASSQMTGTGGRSYEQYF. Here the CDR3 DNA reads TGCGCCAGCAGCCAGATGACCGGGACAGGGGGTCGTTCCTACGAGCAGTACTTC.

The table lists this clonotype with many counts. The V gene is TRBV5-1, the J gene TRBJ2-7; weak D call: TRBD1 (6 bases). Trimming took 1 base from V and 5 from J, leaving 10 bases between them. Germline V gives CDR1 SGHRS, CDR2 YFSETQ. This CDR3 region has 13 residues. This CDR3 reads CASSLLQGNEQYF. DNA of the CDR3: TGCGCCAGCAGCTTGCTTCAGGGGAACGAGCAGTACTTC.

This clonotype was observed at least ten times. The gene calls are TRBV3-1 and TRBJ2-5; 7 nucleotides line up with TRBD1. The CDR3 consists of 16 residues. The trim removed 4 bases at V and 1 base at J, leaving 9 bases unmatched. CDR1 and CDR2 from the germline V gene are LGHDT and YNNKEL (reference sequence). The CDR3 spells CASSLYRGSGQETQYF. CDR3 DNA: TGTGCCAGCAGCCTATACAGGGGAAGTGGCCAAGAGACCCAGTACTTC.

Ten or more counts support this clonotype. The CDR3 spells CASSQALRSYEQYF. Written as DNA, the CDR3 is TGCGCCAGCAGCCAAGCGCTCCGCTCCTACGAGCAGTACTTC. The V and J genes are TRBV4-3 and TRBJ2-7; D unresolved. CDR1 is LGHNA, CDR2 YSLEER, per germline. Trimming cost V 1 base and J 0 bases, with 7 bases left between them. The CDR3 runs to 14 residues.